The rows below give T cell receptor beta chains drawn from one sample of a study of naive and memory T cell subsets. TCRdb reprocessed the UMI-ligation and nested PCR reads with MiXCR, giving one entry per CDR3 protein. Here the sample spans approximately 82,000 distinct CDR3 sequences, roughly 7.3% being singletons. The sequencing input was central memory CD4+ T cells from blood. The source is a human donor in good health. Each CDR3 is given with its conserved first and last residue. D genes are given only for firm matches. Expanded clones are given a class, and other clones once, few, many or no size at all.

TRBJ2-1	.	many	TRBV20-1	TGCAGTGCGCTACCGATCATCGGGGGTTCCTACAATGAGCAGTTCTTC	CSALPIIGGSYNEQFF
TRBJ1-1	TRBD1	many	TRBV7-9	TGTGCCAGCAGCTTTGACAGGGGGGATATTGAAGCTTTCTTT	CASSFDRGDIEAFF
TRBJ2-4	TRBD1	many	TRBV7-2	TGTGCCAGCAGCAACCCGACAGGGGGCACGAACATTCAGTACTTC	CASSNPTGGTNIQYF
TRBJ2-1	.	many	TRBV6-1	TGTGCCAGCAGGCCCACAGGGCGGGTCCTCAATGAGCAGTTCTTC	CASRPTGRVLNEQFF
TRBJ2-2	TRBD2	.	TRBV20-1	TGCAGTGCACTACACGGGGGGGCAACCGGGGAGCTGTTTTTT	CSALHGGATGELFF
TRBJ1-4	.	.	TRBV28	TGTGCCAGCAAAGCCCTAAATGAAAAACTGTTTTTT	CASKALNEKLFF
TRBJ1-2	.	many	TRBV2	TGTGCCAGCAGTGAAGACGGAACCTATGGCTACACCTTC	CASSEDGTYGYTF
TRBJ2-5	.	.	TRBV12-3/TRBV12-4	TGTGCCAGCAGTACTAGCCTTGGGACCCAGTACTTC	CASSTSLGTQYF
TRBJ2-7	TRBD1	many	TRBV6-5	TGTGCCAGCAGTTACGGGGACGGGACAGGTCGCGAGCAGTACTTC	CASSYGDGTGREQYF
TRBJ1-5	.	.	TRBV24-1	TGTGCCACCAGTGAGGCCACAGTGGGACCCAATCAGCCCCAGCATTTT	CATSEATVGPNQPQHF
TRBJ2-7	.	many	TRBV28	TGTGCCAGCAGTTTGTATGGGTACGAGCAGTACTTC	CASSLYGYEQYF
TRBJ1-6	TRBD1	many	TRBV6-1	TGTGCCAGCAGGGACAGGATGGGTTCACCCCTCCACTTT	CASRDRMGSPLHF
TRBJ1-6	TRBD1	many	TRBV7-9	TGTGCCAGCAGCGAACAGGGGGCGGTTAATTCACCCCTCCACTTT	CASSEQGAVNSPLHF
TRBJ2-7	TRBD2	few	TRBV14	TGTGCCAGCAGCCAACGCGGGAGGGGCACCTACGAGCAGTACTTC	CASSQRGRGTYEQYF
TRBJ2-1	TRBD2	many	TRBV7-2	TGTGCCAGCAGCTTAAGCCCTCTCGGTAGCGGGATCAACAATGAGCAGTTCTTC	CASSLSPLGSGINNEQFF
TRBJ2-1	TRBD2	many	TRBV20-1	TGCAGTGCCCAGCCGGGGGGAAATGAGCAGTTCTTC	CSAQPGGNEQFF
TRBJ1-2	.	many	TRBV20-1	TGCAGTGCTAGGCGAAGAGCACGCGCCCGGGACCTACAAAATATTATATATAACTATGGCTACACCTTC	CSARRRARARDLQNIIYNYGYTF
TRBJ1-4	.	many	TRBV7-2	TGTGCCAGCAGCTTAGCGCCGGGGAATTGGGGTGAAAAACTGTTTTTT	CASSLAPGNWGEKLFF
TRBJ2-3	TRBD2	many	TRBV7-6	TGTGCCAGCAGTATAAGCGGGAGGGCCGCGGATACGCAGTATTTT	CASSISGRAADTQYF
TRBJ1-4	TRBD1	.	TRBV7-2	TGTGCCAGCAGCTTAGGATATACAGGGGGCGCGGGTGAAAAACTGTTTTTT	CASSLGYTGGAGEKLFF
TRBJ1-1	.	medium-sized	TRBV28	TGTGCCAGCACTAACTCCTGGGGCAGTAGTACTGAAGCTTTCTTT	CASTNSWGSSTEAFF
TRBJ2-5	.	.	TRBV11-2	TGTGCCAGCAGCCAAGGACCCTCTGTGGAGACCCAGTACTTC	CASSQGPSVETQYF
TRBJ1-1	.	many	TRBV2	TGTGCCAGCAAAGGCAGGGTTTGGACTGAAGCTTTCTTT	CASKGRVWTEAFF
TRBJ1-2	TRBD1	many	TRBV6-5	TGTGCCAGCAGTTACCGCTCGGACAGGTCCTATGGCTACACCTTC	CASSYRSDRSYGYTF
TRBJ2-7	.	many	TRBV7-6	TGTGCCAGCAGCTTTCAGGGGGGCGGCGAGCAGTACTTC	CASSFQGGGEQYF
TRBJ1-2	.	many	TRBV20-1	TGCAGTGCTACCCGGGCCCCGGATCCCTATGGCTACACCTTC	CSATRAPDPYGYTF
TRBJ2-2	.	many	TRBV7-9	TGTGCCAGCATCAAGCTTGTCAGGGGTTTCACCGGGGAGCTGTTTTTT	CASIKLVRGFTGELFF
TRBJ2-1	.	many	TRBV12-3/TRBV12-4	TGTGCCAGCAGTTTAAGGACCGTCGATAGGTTCTTC	CASSLRTVDRFF
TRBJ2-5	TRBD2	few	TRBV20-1	TGCAGTGCTAGAGATCAGGCTAGCGGGAGACGGGAGACCCAGTACTTC	CSARDQASGRRETQYF
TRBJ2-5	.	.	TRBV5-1	TGCGCCAGCAGCCAGCAGGGGACTGGTAGAGAGACCCAGTACTTC	CASSQQGTGRETQYF
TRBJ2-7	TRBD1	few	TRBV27	TGTGCCAGCAGTTTCACCGGGACAGGGGGGAAGTACTTC	CASSFTGTGGKYF
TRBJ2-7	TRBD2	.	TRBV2	TGTGCCAGCTACCCCCACCGCCGGACTAGCGTAGACTACGAGCAGTACTTC	CASYPHRRTSVDYEQYF
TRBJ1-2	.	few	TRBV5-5	TGTGCCAGCAGTCGCCGAGACATCCTCTATGGCTACACCTTC	CASSRRDILYGYTF
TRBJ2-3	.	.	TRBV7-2	TGTGCCAGCAGCTTTAGCGTTTCTAGCACAGATACGCAGTATTTT	CASSFSVSSTDTQYF
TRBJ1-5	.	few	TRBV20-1	TGCAGTGCTGGCCGTTCGACGTTTAATAGCAATCAGCCCCAGCATTTT	CSAGRSTFNSNQPQHF
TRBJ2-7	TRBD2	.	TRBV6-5	TGTGCCAGCAGACGGGGACTAGCGGGAGTCGAGCAGTACTTC	CASRRGLAGVEQYF
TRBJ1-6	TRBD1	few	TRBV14	TGTGCCAGCAGCCGCTTCCGGACAGGTGGAAATTCACCCCTCCACTTT	CASSRFRTGGNSPLHF
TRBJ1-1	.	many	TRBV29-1	TGCAGCGTTGATTCGGGGGGCGCAAGTCCGGCTTTCTTT	CSVDSGGASPAFF
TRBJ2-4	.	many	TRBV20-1	TGCAGTGCTAGACCTCCGGACGGCAAAAACATTCAGTACTTC	CSARPPDGKNIQYF
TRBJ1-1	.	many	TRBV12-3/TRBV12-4	TGTGCCAGCAGGTCCACCGGACAGATTGAAGCTTTCTTT	CASRSTGQIEAFF
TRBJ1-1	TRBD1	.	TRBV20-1	TGCAGTGCTAGGTCAAACAGGGGGCACACTGAAGCTTTCTTT	CSARSNRGHTEAFF
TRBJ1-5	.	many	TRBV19	TGTGCCCTGGGGGGAATTGGTTTAAGTGGCAATCAGCCCCAGCATTTT	CALGGIGLSGNQPQHF
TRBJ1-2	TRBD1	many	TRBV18	TGTGCCACCACAAGGGGCAGGGACAGAGGCTACACCTTC	CATTRGRDRGYTF
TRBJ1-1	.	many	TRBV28	TGTGCCAGCTCAAACTTGGAAGCTTTCTTT	CASSNLEAFF
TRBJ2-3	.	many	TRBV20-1	TGCAGTGCTACATACGGGAGAGGGATGGGGAACCTTTCCACAGATACGCAGTATTTT	CSATYGRGMGNLSTDTQYF
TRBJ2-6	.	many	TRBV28	TGTGCCAGCAGTTTCCCCCAGGGGGGGTCCGTCCTGACTTTC	CASSFPQGGSVLTF
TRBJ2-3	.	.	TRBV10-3	TGTGCCATCAGTGACCCGAATCGGGCTACAAGCTCGGATACGCAGTATTTT	CAISDPNRATSSDTQYF
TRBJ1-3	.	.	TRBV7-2	TGTGCCAGCAGCTTAGATCCAGCCTCTGGAAACACCATATATTTT	CASSLDPASGNTIYF
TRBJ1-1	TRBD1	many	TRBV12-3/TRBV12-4	TGTGCCAGCAGGGACAACAGGAGGGGGCTGAACACTGAAGCTTTCTTT	CASRDNRRGLNTEAFF
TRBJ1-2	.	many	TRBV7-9	TGTGCCAGCAGCTTAGGCGTGAACTATGGCTACACCTTC	CASSLGVNYGYTF
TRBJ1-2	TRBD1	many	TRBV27	TGTGCCAGCAGGACAGGGGGCTATGGCTACACCTTC	CASRTGGYGYTF
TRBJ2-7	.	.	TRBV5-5	TGTGCCAGCAGCTTTCTCTCCCCAACCCCCTCGGGGGAGTACTTC	CASSFLSPTPSGEYF
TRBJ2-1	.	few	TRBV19	TGTGCCAGTAGTATCGACAGGGAGGGCAATGAGCAGTTCTTC	CASSIDREGNEQFF
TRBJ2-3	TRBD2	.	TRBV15	TGTGCCACCAGCAGGGAACGGACTAGCATGGGTTATCGGAATACGCAGTATTTT	CATSRERTSMGYRNTQYF